This record covers a single T cell receptor (beta chain). The data originate from a study of shared clonotypes between healthy human individuals. Study context: Three plates were used per donor for CD4 naive, three for CD4 memory, two for CD8 naive and one for CD8 memory.

Sequenced by immunoSEQ multiplex PCR; TCRdb stores in-frame clones only, minus some. In the table there are about 700,000 clones, over 65% of which are singletons. With 5 bases clipped from V and 2 bases from J, the junction kept 4 bases outside the gene matches. CDR3 length: 15 amino acids. Per germline, CDR1 MNHEY and CDR2 SMNVEV (reference sequence). Sample: memory CD4+ T cells sorted from blood. Subset noted: CD45RA-negative fraction. This rearrangement joins TRBV27 to TRBJ1-5; TRBD1 agrees at 9 bases. This clonotype was obtained from a woman in her 30s in good health. CDR3 sequence: CASSGDRAGNQPQHF. In nucleotides, the CDR3 is TGTGCCAGCAGTGGGGACAGGGCCGGCAATCAGCCCCAGCATTTT.